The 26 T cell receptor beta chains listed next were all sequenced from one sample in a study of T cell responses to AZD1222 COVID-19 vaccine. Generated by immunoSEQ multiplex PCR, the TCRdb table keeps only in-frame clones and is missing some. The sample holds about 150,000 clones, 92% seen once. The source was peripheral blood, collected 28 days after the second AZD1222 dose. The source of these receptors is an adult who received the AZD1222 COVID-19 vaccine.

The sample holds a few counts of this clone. The CDR3 DNA follows: TGCGCCAGCATTTTTGGTAGTAGGGATAATTCACCCCTCCACTTT. This gives the protein CASIFGSRDNSPLHF. The V call is TRBV10-1, the J call TRBJ1-6; no firm D call. Germline V lookup: CDR1 WNHNN, CDR2 SYGVQD (reference sequence). CDR3 size: 15 residues. V lost 7 bases, J lost 5 bases, and 15 bases lay in between.

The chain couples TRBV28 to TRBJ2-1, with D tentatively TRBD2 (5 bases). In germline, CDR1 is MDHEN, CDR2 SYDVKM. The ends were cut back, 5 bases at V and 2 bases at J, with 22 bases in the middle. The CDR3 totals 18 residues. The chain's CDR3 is CASSILSYRDFTYNEQFF. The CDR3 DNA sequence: TGTGCCAGCAGTATTCTCTCCTATCGGGATTTTACCTACAATGAGCAGTTCTTC.

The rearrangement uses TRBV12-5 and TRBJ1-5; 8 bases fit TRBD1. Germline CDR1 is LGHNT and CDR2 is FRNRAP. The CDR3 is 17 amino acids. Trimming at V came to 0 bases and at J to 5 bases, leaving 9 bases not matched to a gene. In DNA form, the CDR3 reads TGTGCTAGTGGTTTGGTACTTGGGACAGGAAGGGATCAGCCCCAGCATTTT. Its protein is CASGLVLGTGRDQPQHF.

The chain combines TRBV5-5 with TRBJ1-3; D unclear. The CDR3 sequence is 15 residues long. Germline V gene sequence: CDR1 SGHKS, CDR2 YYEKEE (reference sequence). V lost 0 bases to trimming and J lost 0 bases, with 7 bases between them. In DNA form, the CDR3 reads TGTGCCAGCAGCTTGGAGCCTCACTCTGGAAACACCATATATTTT. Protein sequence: CASSLEPHSGNTIYF.

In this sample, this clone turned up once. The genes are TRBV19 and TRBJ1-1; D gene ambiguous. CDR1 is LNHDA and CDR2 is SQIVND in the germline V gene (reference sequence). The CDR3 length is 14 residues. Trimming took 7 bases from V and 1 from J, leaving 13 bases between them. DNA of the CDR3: TGTGCCAGTATCCGGACCAGATCGAACACTGAAGCTTTCTTT. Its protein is CASIRTRSNTEAFF.

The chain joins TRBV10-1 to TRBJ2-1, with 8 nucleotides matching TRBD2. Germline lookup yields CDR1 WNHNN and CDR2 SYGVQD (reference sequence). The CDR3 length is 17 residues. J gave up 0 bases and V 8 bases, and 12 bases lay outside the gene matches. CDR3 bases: TGCGCCAGCGAGGGAGGTCGGCGGGAGGCCTCCTACAATGAGCAGTTCTTC. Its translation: CASEGGRREASYNEQFF.

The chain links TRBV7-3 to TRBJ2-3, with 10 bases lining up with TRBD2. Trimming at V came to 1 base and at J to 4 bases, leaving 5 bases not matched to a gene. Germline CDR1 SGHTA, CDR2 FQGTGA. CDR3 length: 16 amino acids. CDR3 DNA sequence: TGTGCCAGCAGCTTAAACGTAGCGGGAGGAGCAGATACGCAGTATTTT. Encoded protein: CASSLNVAGGADTQYF.

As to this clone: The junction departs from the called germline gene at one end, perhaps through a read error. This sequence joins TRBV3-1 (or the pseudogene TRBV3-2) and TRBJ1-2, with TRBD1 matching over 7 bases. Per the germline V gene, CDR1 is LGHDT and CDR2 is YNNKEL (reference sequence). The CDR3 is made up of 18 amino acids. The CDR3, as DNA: TGTGCCAGCAGCCAAGGCCTGGGCAGGGACAGAAATAACTGTGGCTACACCTTC. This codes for CASSQGLGRDRNNCGYTF.

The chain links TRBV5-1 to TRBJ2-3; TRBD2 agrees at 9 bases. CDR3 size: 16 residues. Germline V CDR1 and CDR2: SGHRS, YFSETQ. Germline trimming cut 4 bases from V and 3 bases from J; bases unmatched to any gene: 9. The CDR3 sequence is CASSPEASGKTDTQYF. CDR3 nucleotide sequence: TGCGCCAGCAGCCCGGAGGCTAGCGGGAAAACAGATACGCAGTATTTT.

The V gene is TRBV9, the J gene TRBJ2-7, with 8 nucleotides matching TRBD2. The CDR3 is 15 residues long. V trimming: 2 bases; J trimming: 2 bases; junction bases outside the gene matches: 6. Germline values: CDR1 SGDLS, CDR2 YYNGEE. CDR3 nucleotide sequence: TGTGCCAGCAGCGTCACGACTAGCGCTACCTACGAGCAGTACTTC. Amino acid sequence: CASSVTTSATYEQYF. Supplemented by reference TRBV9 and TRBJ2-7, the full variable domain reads DSGVTQTPKHLITATGQRVTLRCSPRSGDLSVYWYQQSLDQGLQFLIQYYNGEERAKGNILERFSAQQFPDLHSELNLSSLELGDSALYFCASSVTTSATYEQYFGPGTRLTVT.

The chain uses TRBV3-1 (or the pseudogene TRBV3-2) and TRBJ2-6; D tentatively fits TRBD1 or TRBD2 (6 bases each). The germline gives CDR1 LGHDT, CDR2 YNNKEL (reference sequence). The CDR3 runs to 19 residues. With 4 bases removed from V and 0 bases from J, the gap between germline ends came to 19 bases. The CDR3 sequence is CASSLGGLFMSSGANVLTF. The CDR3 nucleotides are TGTGCCAGCAGCCTAGGGGGACTTTTTATGAGCTCTGGGGCCAACGTCCTGACTTTC.

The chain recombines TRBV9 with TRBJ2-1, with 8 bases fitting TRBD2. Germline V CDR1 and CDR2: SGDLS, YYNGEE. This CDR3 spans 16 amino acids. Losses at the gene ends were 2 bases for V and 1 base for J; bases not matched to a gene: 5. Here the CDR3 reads CASSVGTSGSYNEQFF. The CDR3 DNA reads TGTGCCAGCAGCGTGGGGACTAGTGGTTCCTACAATGAGCAGTTCTTC.

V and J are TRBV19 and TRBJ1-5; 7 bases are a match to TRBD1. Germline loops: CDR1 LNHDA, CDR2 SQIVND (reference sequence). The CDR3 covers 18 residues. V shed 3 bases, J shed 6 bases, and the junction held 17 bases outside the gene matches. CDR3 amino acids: CASSILAGGGIPGQPQHF. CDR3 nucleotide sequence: TGTGCCAGTAGTATTCTGGCAGGGGGTGGTATACCGGGTCAGCCCCAGCATTTT.

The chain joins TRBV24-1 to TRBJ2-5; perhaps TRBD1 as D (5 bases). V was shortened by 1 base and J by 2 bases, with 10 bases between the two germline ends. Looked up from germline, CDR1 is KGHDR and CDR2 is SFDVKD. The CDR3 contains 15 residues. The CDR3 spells CATSDFGAGQETQYF. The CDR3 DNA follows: TGTGCCACCAGTGATTTTGGGGCAGGTCAAGAGACCCAGTACTTC.

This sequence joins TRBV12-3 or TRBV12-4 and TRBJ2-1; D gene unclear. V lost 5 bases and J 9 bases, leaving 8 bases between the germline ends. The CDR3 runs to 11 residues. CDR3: CASSALIEQFF. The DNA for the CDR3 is TGTGCCAGCAGTGCCCTGATTGAGCAGTTCTTC.

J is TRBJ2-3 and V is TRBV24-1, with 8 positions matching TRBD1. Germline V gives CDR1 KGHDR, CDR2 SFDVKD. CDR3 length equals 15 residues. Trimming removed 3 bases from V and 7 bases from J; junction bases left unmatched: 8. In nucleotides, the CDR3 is TGTGCCACCAGTGATCGCGAAGACAGGGGAAATACGCAGTATTTT. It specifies CATSDREDRGNTQYF.

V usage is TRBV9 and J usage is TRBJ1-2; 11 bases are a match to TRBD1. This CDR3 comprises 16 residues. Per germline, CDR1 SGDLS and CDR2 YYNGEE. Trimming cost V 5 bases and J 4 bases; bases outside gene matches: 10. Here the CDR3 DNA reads TGTGCCAGCAGTTTAGGGGGGACAGGGGGTCCCTATGGCTACACCTTC. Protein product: CASSLGGTGGPYGYTF.

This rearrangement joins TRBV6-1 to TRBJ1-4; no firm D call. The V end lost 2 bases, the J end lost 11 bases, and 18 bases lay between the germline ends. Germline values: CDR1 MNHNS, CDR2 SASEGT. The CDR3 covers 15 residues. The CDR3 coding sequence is TGTGCCAGCAGTGAACATTTGGAGGTAGCGCGGAAACTGTTTTTT. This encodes CASSEHLEVARKLFF.

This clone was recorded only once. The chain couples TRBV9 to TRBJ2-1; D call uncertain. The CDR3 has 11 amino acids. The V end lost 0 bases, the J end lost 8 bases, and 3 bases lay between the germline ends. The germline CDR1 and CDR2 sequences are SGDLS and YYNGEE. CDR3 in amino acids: CASSVGDEQFF. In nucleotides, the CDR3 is TGTGCCAGCAGCGTAGGTGATGAGCAGTTCTTC.

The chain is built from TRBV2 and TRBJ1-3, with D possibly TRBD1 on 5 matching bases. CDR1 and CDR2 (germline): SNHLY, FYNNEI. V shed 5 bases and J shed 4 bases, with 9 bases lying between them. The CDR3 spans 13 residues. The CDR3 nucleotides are TGTGCCAGCAGTCAGGGCTCCGGAAACACCATATATTTT. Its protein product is CASSQGSGNTIYF.

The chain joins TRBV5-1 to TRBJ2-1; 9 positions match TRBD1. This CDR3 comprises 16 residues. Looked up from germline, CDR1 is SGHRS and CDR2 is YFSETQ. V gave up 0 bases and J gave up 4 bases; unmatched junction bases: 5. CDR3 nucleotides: TGCGCCAGCAGCTTGGGTGGGACAGGGTATTACAATGAGCAGTTCTTC. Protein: CASSLGGTGYYNEQFF.

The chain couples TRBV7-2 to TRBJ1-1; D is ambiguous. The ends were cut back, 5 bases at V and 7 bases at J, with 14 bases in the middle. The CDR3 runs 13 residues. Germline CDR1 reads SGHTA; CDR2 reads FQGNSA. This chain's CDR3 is CASSLLTLGEAFF. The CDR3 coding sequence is TGTGCCAGCAGCCTGCTTACCTTAGGTGAAGCTTTCTTT.

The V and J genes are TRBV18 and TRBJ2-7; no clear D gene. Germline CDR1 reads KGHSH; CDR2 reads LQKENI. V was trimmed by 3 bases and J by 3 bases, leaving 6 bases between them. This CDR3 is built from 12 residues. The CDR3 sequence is CASSPAGYEQYF. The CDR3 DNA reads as TGTGCCAGCTCACCGGCCGGCTACGAGCAGTACTTC. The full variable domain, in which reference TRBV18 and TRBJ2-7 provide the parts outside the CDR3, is NAGVMQNPRHLVRRRGQEARLRCSPMKGHSHVYWYRQLPEEGLKFMVYLQKENIIDESGMPKERFSAEFPKEGPSILRIQQVVRGDSAAYFCASSPAGYEQYFGPGTRLTVT.

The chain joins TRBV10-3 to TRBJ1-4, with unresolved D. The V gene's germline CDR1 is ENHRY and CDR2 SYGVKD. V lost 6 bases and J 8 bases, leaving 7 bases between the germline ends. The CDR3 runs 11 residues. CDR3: CAIRSEEKLFF. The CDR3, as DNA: TGTGCCATCAGGTCGGAGGAAAAACTGTTTTTT.

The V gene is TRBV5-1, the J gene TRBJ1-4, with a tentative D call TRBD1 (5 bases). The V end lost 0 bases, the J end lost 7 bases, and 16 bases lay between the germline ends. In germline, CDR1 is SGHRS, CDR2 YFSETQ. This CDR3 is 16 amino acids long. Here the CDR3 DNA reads TGCGCCAGCAGCTTGGCCGACGGGTTTCAGGGTGAAAAACTGTTTTTT. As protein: CASSLADGFQGEKLFF.

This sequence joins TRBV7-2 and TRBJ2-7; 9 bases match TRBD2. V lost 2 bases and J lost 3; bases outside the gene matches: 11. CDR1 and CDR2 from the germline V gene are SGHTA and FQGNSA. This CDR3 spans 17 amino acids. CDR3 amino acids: CASSLMSGASGDYEQYF. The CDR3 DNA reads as TGTGCCAGCAGCTTAATGAGCGGGGCTAGCGGGGACTACGAGCAGTACTTC.